One and the same sample provided the 14 T cell receptor beta chains below, sequenced in a study of blood T cell repertoires in COVID-19. The method was immunoSEQ multiplex PCR; TCRdb's version includes in-frame clones alone and lacks a portion of them. The table shows a few hundred thousand clones, with over 75% occurring only once. The sequenced material came from peripheral blood. The receptors originated from a human donor in a cohort sampled during active COVID-19.

This clone was seen more than once but under ten times. This chain connects TRBV5-1 to TRBJ1-5; 7 bases align to TRBD1. The CDR3 consists of 20 residues. Germline V gene data show CDR1 as SGHRS and CDR2 as YFSETQ. V was pared by 0 bases and J by 4 bases, with 19 bases of the junction left unmatched. The CDR3 spells CASSLAKLLTGQVCNQPQHF. CDR3 DNA: TGCGCCAGCAGCTTGGCCAAGCTGCTTACCGGACAGGTATGTAATCAGCCCCAGCATTTT.

The chain combines TRBV3-1 (or the pseudogene TRBV3-2) with TRBJ1-1, with 9 nucleotides matching TRBD1. The V gene's germline CDR1 is LGHDT and CDR2 YNNKEL (reference sequence). CDR3 length equals 18 residues. With V trimmed by 2 bases and J by 5 bases, 15 bases remained unmatched. For the CDR3, the DNA is TGTGCCAGCAGCCAAACCGGGACAGGGCCCGTGGGAAGGACTGAAGCTTTCTTT. Protein product: CASSQTGTGPVGRTEAFF.

The chain couples TRBV4-1 to TRBJ1-4; no definite D call. Germline CDR1 MGHRA, CDR2 YSYEKL. V gave up 4 bases and J gave up 0 bases, with 12 bases separating them. There are 16 residues in the CDR3. The CDR3 loop is CASSRGGWATNEKLFF. The DNA for the CDR3 is TGCGCCAGCAGCCGAGGAGGGTGGGCAACTAATGAAAAACTGTTTTTT.

V usage is TRBV4-1 and J usage is TRBJ2-1, with 7 nucleotides matching TRBD2. The germline gives CDR1 MGHRA, CDR2 YSYEKL. V gave up 1 base and J gave up 7 bases; unmatched junction bases: 10. The CDR3 extends over 16 amino acids. The CDR3 nucleotides are TGCGCCAGCAGCCAAGGCCCGAGCGGGGCAAGGAATGAGCAGTTCTTC. It is translated as CASSQGPSGARNEQFF.

CDR3 sequence reads: CASSLGPSRDNLHF. The CDR3 nucleotides are TGTGCCAGCAGCTTAGGGCCCTCCCGGGACAACCTCCACTTT. This chain uses TRBV7-8 with TRBJ1-6, with D maybe TRBD1 (6 bases). The CDR3 consists of 14 residues. Germline V CDR1 and CDR2: SGHVS, FQNEAQ. Trimming cost V 1 base and J 15 bases, with 16 bases left between them.

V is TRBV19 and J is TRBJ2-3; 8 bases map to TRBD2. The ends lost 7 bases at V and 3 bases at J; junction bases unmatched: 9. This CDR3 region has 15 residues. Looked up from germline, CDR1 is LNHDA and CDR2 is SQIVND (reference sequence). This CDR3 is CASIPRASGTDTQYF. As DNA, the CDR3 is TGTGCCAGTATCCCCCGCGCTAGCGGGACAGATACGCAGTATTTT.

The J gene is TRBJ1-5, the V gene TRBV2; 10 nucleotides align to TRBD1. Germline V gene data show CDR1 as SNHLY and CDR2 as FYNNEI. The CDR3 is 15 residues long. With 6 bases clipped from V and 5 bases from J, the junction kept 7 bases outside the gene matches. The CDR3 DNA reads TGTGCCAGCAGGACGGGACAGGGGTGGGATCAGCCCCAGCATTTT. Translation: CASRTGQGWDQPQHF.

The chain recombines TRBV7-2 with TRBJ1-2; 12 positions agree with TRBD1. Germline CDR1 SGHTA, CDR2 FQGNSA. The CDR3 totals 15 residues. The J segment lost 4 bases and the V segment lost 6 bases, leaving 6 bases of the junction unmatched. The CDR3 DNA follows: TGTGCCAGCAGACGACCGGGACAGGGGGCCTATGGCTACACCTTC. It specifies CASRRPGQGAYGYTF.

V gene TRBV5-1 combines with J gene TRBJ2-5, with D perhaps TRBD2 (5 bases). V was shortened by 1 base and J by 5 bases, with 12 bases between the two germline ends. The CDR3 loop spans 14 amino acids. The germline V gene encodes CDR1 SGHRS and CDR2 YFSETQ. In nucleotides, the CDR3 is TGCGCCAGCAGCTTGACCTTATCGGGGGAGACCCAGTACTTC. It translates to CASSLTLSGETQYF.

The CDR3 reads CASSGMTGGLYEQYF. The DNA of the CDR3 is TGTGCCAGCAGTGGGATGACAGGGGGCTTATACGAGCAGTACTTC. The rearrangement joins TRBV6-2 or TRBV6-3 to TRBJ2-7; 10 bases fit TRBD1. The CDR3 loop spans 15 amino acids. V was clipped by 5 bases and J by 4 bases; unmatched bases: 8. Germline-derived CDR1 and CDR2 are MNHEY and SVGEGT.

The rearrangement uses TRBV19 and TRBJ1-1; D unresolved. CDR3 length: 17 amino acids. Germline V gene sequence: CDR1 LNHDA, CDR2 SQIVND (reference sequence). Trimming stripped 0 bases from V and 0 bases from J, with 14 bases between. In DNA, the CDR3 is TGTGCCAGTAGTATAGATGGATTCGGCAGGTTGAACACTGAAGCTTTCTTT. It specifies CASSIDGFGRLNTEAFF.

CDR3 bases: TGTGCCAGCAGTTCTAAGGGGCAGTCCTACGAGCAGTACTTC. Its translation is CASSSKGQSYEQYF. The rearrangement uses TRBV6-2 or TRBV6-3 and TRBJ2-7, with TRBD1 as a possible D gene (5 bases). Germline V gene lookup returns CDR1 MNHEY and CDR2 SVGEGT. Trimming left V 4 bases short and J 1 base short, with 11 bases between. The CDR3 length is 14 residues.

The chain links TRBV29-1 to TRBJ2-1, with 9 positions matching TRBD1. CDR1 and CDR2 (germline): SQVTM, ANQGSEA. The CDR3 spans 11 residues. The ends lost 3 bases at V and 14 bases at J; junction bases unmatched: 5. The CDR3 DNA follows: TGCAGCGTTGAGAGCGGACAGGGGAAGTTCTTC. Protein sequence: CSVESGQGKFF.

V usage is TRBV3-1 (or the pseudogene TRBV3-2) and J usage is TRBJ2-5; 7 bases agree with TRBD1. Looked up from germline, CDR1 is LGHDT and CDR2 is YNNKEL (reference sequence). The CDR3 extends over 16 amino acids. The ends lost 4 bases at V and 5 bases at J; junction bases unmatched: 13. The CDR3: CASSRYKGATGETQYF. The CDR3 nucleotides read TGTGCCAGCAGCCGGTATAAGGGGGCTACGGGGGAGACCCAGTACTTC.